A single sample gave rise to the 27 T cell receptor beta chains below, sequenced in a study of control samples from healthy donors and cancer patients. The repertoire was sequenced with immunoSEQ multiplex PCR; TCRdb's copy has only in-frame clones and lacks some. Among 130,000 or so clones, about 90% were seen once, and the ten largest hold more than 6.5%. Sequenced material: blood. The receptors here all came from a man between 18 and 29 years old in good health.

This chain connects TRBV5-1 to TRBJ1-4; TRBD1 matches at 7 bases. Germline CDR1 reads SGHRS; CDR2 reads YFSETQ. V shed 4 bases, J shed 0 bases, and the junction held 9 bases outside the gene matches. The CDR3 covers 17 residues. CDR3 amino acids: CASSGGDSHATNEKLFF. The CDR3 nucleotides are TGCGCCAGCAGCGGGGGGGACAGCCATGCAACTAATGAAAAACTGTTTTTT.

The chain couples TRBV5-6 to TRBJ1-2; D is ambiguous. CDR3 size: 13 residues. The germline gives CDR1 SGHDT, CDR2 YYEEEE. Trimming pared 0 bases from V and 3 bases from J, leaving 6 bases between. CDR3 sequence (DNA): TGTGCCAGCAGCTTGGGAGTGGACTATGGCTACACCTTC. Translated: CASSLGVDYGYTF. The entire variable domain, with the rest obtained from reference TRBV5-6 and TRBJ1-2, is as follows: DAGVTQSPTHLIKTRGQQVTLRCSPKSGHDTVSWYQQALGQGPQFIFQYYEEEERQRGNFPDRFSGHQFPNYSSELNVNALLLGDSALYLCASSLGVDYGYTFGSGTRLTVV.

V is TRBV29-1 and J is TRBJ2-7; possible D gene TRBD1, 6 bases. Germline loops: CDR1 SQVTM, CDR2 ANQGSEA. This CDR3 comprises 13 residues. Trimming left V 4 bases short and J 7 bases short, with 17 bases between. CDR3 sequence: CSVATNGQLEQYF. Here the CDR3 DNA reads TGCAGCGTTGCAACCAATGGACAGCTAGAGCAGTACTTC.

This rearrangement joins TRBV28 to TRBJ1-5, with 11 bases fitting TRBD1. Germline V gives CDR1 MDHEN, CDR2 SYDVKM. V was pared by 8 bases and J by 3 bases, with 9 bases of the junction left unmatched. This CDR3 contains 16 residues. The CDR3 loop is CASRDRGTKLNQPQHF. Here the CDR3 DNA reads TGTGCCAGCCGGGACAGGGGGACCAAACTCAATCAGCCCCAGCATTTT.

V usage is TRBV29-1 and J usage is TRBJ2-1; a possible D gene is TRBD1 (6 bases). V lost 6 bases and J lost 6, with 21 bases in between. Germline values: CDR1 SQVTM, CDR2 ANQGSEA. CDR3 size: 15 residues. The CDR3 nucleotides read TGCAGCGTCCAAGAGGGGGTGACGGCCTCCAATGAGCAGTTCTTC. Protein sequence: CSVQEGVTASNEQFF.

This clone appeared a single time. The chain has TRBV10-3 and TRBJ1-1; possible D gene TRBD1, 5 bases. The CDR3 is 15 amino acids. With 5 bases removed from V and 1 base from J, the gap between germline ends came to 14 bases. Germline V gene lookup returns CDR1 ENHRY and CDR2 SYGVKD. In nucleotides, the CDR3 is TGTGCCATCAGTCCTCAGGCCGGGACGAACACTGAAGCTTTCTTT. Protein: CAISPQAGTNTEAFF.

This clone was recorded only once. The chain employs TRBV7-3 and TRBJ2-2; no firm D call. This CDR3 comprises 12 residues. The ends were cut back, 5 bases at V and 6 bases at J, with 7 bases in the middle. Per germline, CDR1 SGHTA and CDR2 FQGTGA. In DNA, the CDR3 is TGTGCCAGCAGCCTTACATCCGGGGAGCTGTTTTTT. This sequence encodes CASSLTSGELFF.

This sequence joins TRBV5-6 and TRBJ1-3; possible D gene TRBD1, 6 bases. This CDR3 comprises 15 residues. Trimming cost V 2 bases and J 4 bases, with 13 bases left between them. From germline, CDR1 is SGHDT and CDR2 YYEEEE. The chain's CDR3 is CASSFDSRGGNTIYF. The CDR3, as DNA: TGTGCCAGCAGCTTCGACTCCAGGGGAGGAAACACCATATATTTT.

This chain joins TRBV10-1 and TRBJ2-1; TRBD1 agrees at 8 bases. This CDR3 is built from 15 residues. In germline, CDR1 is WNHNN, CDR2 SYGVQD (reference sequence). Germline trimming cut 2 bases from V and 7 bases from J; bases unmatched to any gene: 7. CDR3 loop: CASSERTGYPNEQFF. Written as DNA, the CDR3 is TGCGCCAGCAGTGAGAGGACAGGGTATCCTAATGAGCAGTTCTTC.

The chain links TRBV5-4 to TRBJ2-6; possibly TRBD1 for D (6 bases). The germline V and J ends were trimmed by 4 bases and 2 bases, with 10 bases remaining between them. This CDR3 has 15 residues. Germline-derived CDR1 and CDR2 are SGHNT and YYREEE (reference sequence). Here the CDR3 DNA reads TGTGCCAGCAGCAAGGGACAAGCTGGGGCCAACGTCCTGACTTTC. Translating it yields CASSKGQAGANVLTF. The full variable domain, its missing parts supplied by reference TRBV5-4 and TRBJ2-6, is ETGVTQSPTHLIKTRGQQVTLRCSSQSGHNTVSWYQQALGQGPQFIFQYYREEENGRGNFPPRFSGLQFPNYSSELNVNALELDDSALYLCASSKGQAGANVLTFGAGSRLTVL.

This chain joins TRBV6-5 and TRBJ2-7, with a weak D call TRBD1 (6 bases). This CDR3 is built from 15 residues. Germline V gives CDR1 MNHEY, CDR2 SVGAGI. The V gene lost 5 bases and the J gene lost 5 bases, with 19 bases spanning the gap. As DNA, the CDR3 is TGTGCCAGCAGTACCCGGACCAAGGGGGTAGACGAGCAGTACTTC. Encoded protein: CASSTRTKGVDEQYF.

This chain connects TRBV6-1 to TRBJ1-4, with 9 bases lining up with TRBD1. This CDR3 contains 14 residues. V gave up 3 bases and J gave up 8 bases; unmatched junction bases: 4. In germline, CDR1 is MNHNS, CDR2 SASEGT. The CDR3 region is CASSEGQGGEKLFF. CDR3 in DNA: TGTGCCAGCAGTGAGGGACAGGGTGGCGAAAAACTGTTTTTT.

The V call is TRBV14, the J call TRBJ1-4; D is undetermined. The CDR3 has 16 amino acids. V lost 0 bases and J lost 3, with 11 bases in between. Germline V gene data show CDR1 as SGHDN and CDR2 as FVKESK. CDR3 DNA sequence: TGTGCCAGCAGCCAAGACAGAGGCCAGGCTAATGAAAAACTGTTTTTT. Amino acid sequence: CASSQDRGQANEKLFF.

The sample holds one count of this clone. The genes are TRBV7-9 and TRBJ2-2; D might be TRBD1 (5 bases). V lost 3 bases and J lost 6, with 8 bases in between. CDR1 is SEHNR, CDR2 FQNEAQ, per germline (reference sequence). The CDR3 loop spans 13 amino acids. The CDR3 region has the DNA TGTGCCAGCAGCTTTATACAGGCCGGGGAGCTGTTTTTT. It encodes CASSFIQAGELFF.

The V and J genes are TRBV5-1 and TRBJ2-7; D is uncertain. The CDR3 runs to 15 residues. The V gene lost 0 bases and the J gene lost 0 bases, with 10 bases spanning the gap. Germline V gene sequence: CDR1 SGHRS, CDR2 YFSETQ. CDR3 in amino acids: CASSLDPPVSYEQYF. The CDR3 bases are TGCGCCAGCAGCTTGGACCCGCCAGTCTCCTACGAGCAGTACTTC. The whole variable domain, remainder taken from reference TRBV5-1 and TRBJ2-7, is KAGVTQTPRYLIKTRGQQVTLSCSPISGHRSVSWYQQTPGQGLQFLFEYFSETQRNKGNFPGRFSGRQFSNSRSEMNVSTLELGDSALYLCASSLDPPVSYEQYFGPGTRLTVT.

The V and J genes are TRBV2 and TRBJ2-3; D is undetermined. Trimming cost V 1 base and J 6 bases, with 11 bases left between them. This CDR3 comprises 14 residues. Looked up from germline, CDR1 is SNHLY and CDR2 is FYNNEI. In nucleotides, the CDR3 is TGTGCCAGCAGTGAAGTCAGCAGAACGGATACGCAGTATTTT. Its translation: CASSEVSRTDTQYF. Variable domain in full (rest from reference TRBV2 and TRBJ2-3): EPEVTQTPSHQVTQMGQEVILRCVPISNHLYFYWYRQILGQKVEFLVSFYNNEISEKSEIFDDQFSVERPDGSNFTLKIRSTKLEDSAMYFCASSEVSRTDTQYFGPGTRLTVL.

The V gene is TRBV12-3 or TRBV12-4, the J gene TRBJ2-5; a possible D gene is TRBD1 (6 bases). V lost 6 bases, J lost 4 bases, and 9 bases lay in between. The CDR3 is 12 amino acids. The CDR3 region is CASRQGRETQYF. DNA for the CDR3: TGTGCCAGCAGACAGGGACGAGAGACCCAGTACTTC.

This clone was observed a single time. The chain couples TRBV9 to TRBJ2-1, with 8 bases that match TRBD2. The CDR3 is 15 residues long. Trimming cost V 7 bases and J 6 bases; bases outside gene matches: 12. Germline V gene data show CDR1 as SGDLS and CDR2 as YYNGEE. CDR3 residues: CASSSSGGPGNEQFF. DNA for the CDR3: TGTGCCAGCTCCTCAAGCGGGGGTCCGGGCAATGAGCAGTTCTTC.

The V and J genes are TRBV5-1 and TRBJ2-2; possibly TRBD2 for D (5 bases). V was trimmed by 2 bases and J by 0 bases, leaving 26 bases between them. The CDR3 extends over 21 amino acids. Germline loops: CDR1 SGHRS, CDR2 YFSETQ. CDR3 bases: TGCGCCAGCAGCTTCACGGGTATGAAGGGTATTGGACTCGCGAACACCGGGGAGCTGTTTTTT. Translation gives CASSFTGMKGIGLANTGELFF.

The gene calls are TRBV19 and TRBJ1-6, with TRBD1 matching over 10 bases. V was pared by 3 bases and J by 8 bases, with 4 bases of the junction left unmatched. CDR1 and CDR2 from the germline V gene are LNHDA and SQIVND (reference sequence). The length of the CDR3 is 15 residues. This CDR3 reads CASSIGGTGDSPLHF. The CDR3 DNA reads TGTGCCAGTAGTATTGGGGGGACAGGGGATTCACCCCTCCACTTT.

The V gene is TRBV20-1, the J gene TRBJ1-2, with TRBD1 matching over 7 bases. The germline gives CDR1 DFQATT, CDR2 SNEGSKA (reference sequence). There are 11 residues in the CDR3. V was clipped by 6 bases and J by 8 bases; unmatched bases: 6. The CDR3 loop reads CSARPRGGYTF. The CDR3 DNA follows: TGCAGTGCGCGTCCCAGGGGGGGCTACACCTTC.

V is TRBV5-6 and J is TRBJ1-4, with a possible D match to TRBD1 (6 bases). This CDR3 has 14 amino acids. CDR1 is SGHDT and CDR2 is YYEEEE in the germline V gene. The V and J ends lost 1 base and 6 bases respectively, with 10 bases between them. CDR3 sequence reads: CASSLRGLDEKLFF. The CDR3 DNA sequence: TGTGCCAGCAGCTTGCGGGGGCTTGATGAAAAACTGTTTTTT.

This chain connects TRBV10-3 to TRBJ2-1; D call uncertain. Germline V gene data show CDR1 as ENHRY and CDR2 as SYGVKD. Trimming left V 3 bases short and J 6 bases short, with 12 bases between. The CDR3 spans 14 residues. CDR3 region: CAISERQLINEQFF. Here the CDR3 DNA reads TGTGCCATCAGTGAACGGCAGTTAATCAATGAGCAGTTCTTC.

This rearrangement joins TRBV10-3 to TRBJ2-5; possibly TRBD1 for D (5 bases). The CDR3 totals 13 residues. Germline CDR1 is ENHRY and CDR2 is SYGVKD. V was pared by 9 bases and J by 3 bases, with 14 bases between. CDR3 sequence: CAIGASSKETQYF. The CDR3 bases are TGTGCCATAGGGGCATCTTCAAAAGAGACCCAGTACTTC.

This clone has just one count. The CDR3 reads CASRDWRAMNTEAFF. CDR3 nucleotides: TGTGCCAGCAGGGATTGGAGGGCCATGAACACTGAAGCTTTCTTT. The chain couples TRBV6-5 to TRBJ1-1, with unresolved D. The CDR3 sequence is 15 residues long. Germline V CDR1 and CDR2: MNHEY, SVGAGI. V dropped 6 bases and J dropped 0 bases, with 14 bases sitting between them.

The V gene is TRBV18, the J gene TRBJ2-7, with D possibly being TRBD1 (5 bases). The CDR3 runs 15 residues. With 1 base removed from V and 2 bases from J, the gap between germline ends came to 12 bases. Germline-derived CDR1 and CDR2 are KGHSH and LQKENI. The CDR3 region is CASSPLSGRAYEQYF. As DNA, the CDR3 is TGTGCCAGCTCACCACTTTCGGGCAGGGCCTACGAGCAGTACTTC.

The CDR3 is CASSLDGAYNSPLHF. The CDR3 nucleotides read TGTGCCAGCAGCTTAGACGGGGCCTATAATTCACCCCTCCACTTT. The chain is built from TRBV7-2 and TRBJ1-6; no clear D. The CDR3 totals 15 residues. CDR1 and CDR2 (germline): SGHTA, FQGNSA. The V end was cut by 1 base, the J end by 2 bases, with 6 bases between.